A selection of T cell receptor beta chains follows, all from one sample in a study of blood T cells in healthy people across ages. TCRdb re-analysed the 5' RACE reads in MiXCR, keeping a single row per CDR3 protein. The data contain about 670,000 distinct CDR3 sequences, around 38% of them singletons. Input material: blood. These TCRs come from a man older than 75 in good health. CDR3s include the opening cysteine and the closing phenylalanine or tryptophan. Fields, in order: clone size, V gene, D gene, J gene, CDR3 protein, CDR3 DNA. The D gene is left open where the match is weak. The listing skips clone size in some rows; elsewhere it reads once, few, many or a size class.

few	TRBV7-2	-	TRBJ2-6	CASSGGRRSGANVLTF	TGTGCCAGCAGCGGGGGTCGAAGATCAGGGGCCAACGTCCTGACTTTC
few	TRBV29-1	-	TRBJ1-1	CSVETQGAEAFF	TGCAGCGTTGAGACCCAGGGTGCTGAAGCTTTCTTT
few	TRBV25-1	TRBD1	TRBJ1-1	CASSDNRGKNTEAFF	TGTGCCAGCAGTGACAACAGGGGCAAGAACACTGAAGCTTTCTTT
few	TRBV20-1	-	TRBJ1-4	CSAGGGRDEKLFF	TGCAGTGCTGGGGGGGGGCGAGATGAAAAACTGTTTTTT
few	TRBV28	TRBD1	TRBJ2-2	CASSRPGQGHGELFF	TGTGCCAGCAGCCGACCGGGACAGGGTCACGGGGAGCTGTTTTTT
-	TRBV13	TRBD1	TRBJ1-6	CASRPSDRVRNNSPLHF	TGTGCCAGCAGACCTTCCGACAGGGTCCGAAATAATTCACCCCTCCACTTT
few	TRBV25-1	TRBD1	TRBJ2-7	CASSESWDSRPYEQYF	TGTGCCAGCAGTGAGAGTTGGGACAGCCGACCCTACGAGCAGTACTTC
-	TRBV7-2	TRBD2	TRBJ2-5	CASSPQVWGGGQWTQYF	TGTGCCAGCAGCCCTCAAGTTTGGGGGGGAGGCCAGTGGACCCAGTACTTC
once	TRBV7-9	-	TRBJ1-2	CASSPSLGNYGYTF	TGTGCCAGCAGCCCAAGTTTAGGGAACTATGGCTACACCTTC
-	TRBV7-2	-	TRBJ2-7	CASSSIRGYEQYF	TGTGCCAGCAGCTCCATAAGGGGGTACGAGCAGTACTTC
many	TRBV7-2	TRBD2	TRBJ2-3	CASSFQTGGRRDTQYF	TGTGCCAGCAGCTTCCAAACCGGCGGGAGGCGTGATACGCAGTATTTT
-	TRBV3-1	TRBD2	TRBJ2-1	CASSQDRVAGGLDEQFF	TGTGCCAGCAGCCAAGATCGTGTAGCGGGGGGTCTTGATGAGCAGTTCTTC
-	TRBV27	-	TRBJ2-1	CASSSRGTGGNEQFF	TGTGCCAGCAGTTCCAGGGGGACTGGTGGCAATGAGCAGTTCTTC
-	TRBV12-3/TRBV12-4	TRBD2	TRBJ2-3	CASSFLAGGTSTDTQYF	TGTGCCAGCAGTTTTCTAGCGGGAGGTACTTCCACAGATACGCAGTATTTT
-	TRBV20-1	-	TRBJ2-2	CSARGANTGELFF	TGCAGTGCTAGAGGGGCGAACACCGGGGAGCTGTTTTTT
many	TRBV29-1	-	TRBJ2-3	CSVSVGGRNTQYF	TGCAGCGTTTCAGTGGGGGGGCGAAATACGCAGTATTTT
-	TRBV20-1	TRBD2	TRBJ2-5	CSASQPTSGANQETQYF	TGCAGTGCTAGCCAGCCGACTAGCGGGGCCAACCAAGAGACCCAGTACTTC
-	TRBV6-2/TRBV6-3	TRBD1	TRBJ2-7	CASSYVDRGSYEQYF	TGTGCCAGCAGTTACGTGGACAGGGGTTCATACGAGCAGTACTTC
-	TRBV28	-	TRBJ2-6	CASSFAGDGANVLTF	TGTGCCAGCAGTTTTGCCGGGGATGGGGCCAACGTCCTGACTTTC
few	TRBV20-1	-	TRBJ2-7	CSAAGTYEQYF	TGCAGTGCCGCCGGCACCTACGAGCAGTACTTC
-	TRBV19	-	TRBJ2-7	CASSPLGRGYEQYF	TGTGCCAGTAGTCCCCTTGGCAGGGGTTACGAGCAGTACTTC
-	TRBV7-9	-	TRBJ1-4	CASSTEAPSLEKLFF	TGTGCCAGCAGCACGGAGGCTCCGAGTTTAGAAAAACTGTTTTTT
-	TRBV6-2/TRBV6-3	-	TRBJ2-5	CASRRSPVGTRYQETQYF	TGTGCCAGCAGGAGAAGCCCGGTGGGGACAAGATACCAAGAGACCCAGTACTTC
-	TRBV6-2/TRBV6-3	-	TRBJ2-1	CASTQSGGPKNEQFF	TGTGCCAGCACCCAATCGGGGGGCCCAAAAAATGAGCAGTTCTTC
-	TRBV13	TRBD1	TRBJ2-7	CASSLDHGTGIDEQYF	TGTGCCAGCAGCTTAGACCACGGGACAGGTATTGACGAGCAGTACTTC
-	TRBV6-5	TRBD1	TRBJ2-1	CASSGDRTNEQFF	TGTGCCAGCAGTGGGGACAGGACGAATGAGCAGTTCTTC
-	TRBV6-1	-	TRBJ1-5	CASSATGAVNQPQHF	TGTGCCAGCAGTGCGACGGGGGCGGTCAATCAGCCCCAGCATTTT
-	TRBV7-2	-	TRBJ2-1	CVSSLAWTRGPQETQFF	TGTGTCAGCAGCTTAGCGTGGACAAGGGGACCCCAAGAGACCCAGTTCTTC
-	TRBV12-5	-	TRBJ2-5	CASRQGWASQETQYF	TGTGCTAGCCGCCAGGGGTGGGCGTCCCAAGAGACCCAGTACTTC
many	TRBV29-1	-	TRBJ2-3	CSVVQGNTDTQYF	TGCAGCGTTGTTCAGGGAAACACAGATACGCAGTATTTT
-	TRBV20-1	-	TRBJ2-7	CSAREEFEQYF	TGCAGTGCTAGAGAAGAGTTCGAGCAGTACTTC
few	TRBV20-1	TRBD1	TRBJ2-5	CSARGTRTGGSETQYF	TGCAGTGCTAGAGGGACCAGGACAGGGGGCTCAGAGACCCAGTACTTC
-	TRBV7-9	-	TRBJ2-1	CASSLTATHEQFF	TGTGCCAGCAGCTTAACGGCAACCCATGAGCAGTTCTTC
-	TRBV18	-	TRBJ2-3	CASSPFVGSGDTQYF	TGTGCCAGCTCACCATTTGTGGGATCGGGGGATACGCAGTATTTT
-	TRBV10-3	-	TRBJ2-1	CATSPGPSSEQFF	TGTGCCACCTCTCCGGGCCCCTCCAGTGAGCAGTTCTTC
-	TRBV10-2	-	TRBJ1-1	CASSEGGKSTEAFF	TGCGCCAGCAGTGAGGGAGGGAAAAGCACTGAAGCTTTCTTT
few	TRBV7-2	TRBD2	TRBJ2-4	CASSPPGEREGRDIQYF	TGTGCCAGCAGCCCACCGGGAGAGCGGGAGGGCCGGGACATTCAGTACTTC